The clone carrying this T cell receptor beta chain was found a few times. In germline, CDR1 is DFQATT, CDR2 SNEGSKA (reference sequence). The CDR3 has 16 amino acids. Losses at the gene ends were 0 bases for V and 6 bases for J; bases not matched to a gene: 7. This sample is part of a study of human T cells and chemical hapten exposure. Study at large: The study patch tested 0.01% DPC on the upper back and read results at 6 days.

Time point of the sample: patch test 1, 2 weeks after DPC sensitization. Treatment noted: therapeutic diphenylcyclopropenone sensitization with weekly scalp DPC. It was the library that attached unique molecular identifiers to individual cDNA molecules. TCRdb re-called the RACE reads with MiXCR, one entry per CDR3 protein. The table includes some 200,000 distinct CDR3 sequences, under 25% detected once. The source is a woman aged 45 to 65 with alopecia areata. Some clones in this sample may be carry-over from other donors' samples. J is TRBJ2-1 and V is TRBV20-1; 11 bases are a match to TRBD2. This material consisted of whole blood, taken in connection with sensitization to the hapten diphenylcyclopropenone (DPC). CDR3 protein: CSARERRLAGTNEQFF. DNA for the CDR3: TGCAGTGCTAGAGAGAGAAGACTAGCGGGGACCAATGAGCAGTTCTTC.